These 26 T cell receptor beta chains share one sample of origin, sequenced in a study of cytomegalovirus exposure and HLA in healthy donors. This PCR relied on a set of 60 Vbeta primers and 13 Jbeta primers. The assay was immunoSEQ multiplex PCR, and TCRdb's table has in-frame clones only and misses some. Counted here are more than 75,000 clones, 80% to 90% occurring once; the ten biggest clones make up around 5.6%. The sequenced sample consisted of PBMCs. The receptor source for this set is a woman aged 18 to 35 in good health and CMV-seropositive.

Worth noting for this clone: One end of the junction does not line up with germline, which may come from a read error. The chain links TRBV10-3 to TRBJ2-3; D is uncertain. Germline V gene data show CDR1 as ENHRY and CDR2 as SYGVKD. The CDR3 totals 13 residues. The CDR3 nucleotides are TGTGCCATGAGTGGAACCTATAGAGATACGCAGTATTTT. Translated, it gives CAMSGTYRDTQYF.

CDR3 sequence (DNA): TGCGCCAGCAGCTCTCGTCCCACCGGGACTAGCGGGACTAGCACAGATACGCAGTATTTT. Amino acids: CASSSRPTGTSGTSTDTQYF. V gene TRBV5-1 combines with J gene TRBJ2-3, with TRBD2 matching 13 bases. Germline loops: CDR1 SGHRS, CDR2 YFSETQ. The CDR3 runs 20 residues. Trimming removed 3 bases from V and 0 bases from J; junction bases left unmatched: 13.

This chain joins TRBV27 and TRBJ2-7; D is unclear. Germline CDR1 and CDR2: MNHEY and SMNVEV (reference sequence). There are 15 residues in the CDR3. Between the trimmed V and J ends, which lost 4 bases and 7 bases, there was a span of 20 bases. This CDR3 is CASSSSPLGAGEQYF. In DNA, the CDR3 is TGTGCCAGCAGTTCAAGTCCCCTAGGCGCCGGGGAGCAGTACTTC.

This rearrangement joins TRBV7-6 to TRBJ2-1; unclear D gene. CDR1 and CDR2 (germline): SGHVS, FNYEAQ. V dropped 5 bases and J dropped 7 bases, with 15 bases sitting between them. The CDR3 extends over 14 amino acids. Written as DNA, the CDR3 is TGTGCCAGCAGCCCCCAACCTGCGACAAATGAGCAGTTCTTC. Encoded protein: CASSPQPATNEQFF.

The J gene is TRBJ2-7, the V gene TRBV27; tentatively, D is TRBD2 (6 bases). CDR1 and CDR2 (germline): MNHEY, SMNVEV (reference sequence). The CDR3 loop spans 17 amino acids. Trimming took off 4 bases at V and 0 bases at J, with 19 bases between the two ends. The CDR3 sequence is CASSSRDGGTYSYEQYF. In DNA, the CDR3 is TGTGCCAGCAGTTCTCGGGATGGCGGGACCTACTCCTACGAGCAGTACTTC.

This chain links TRBV7-9 with TRBJ2-7; D possibly corresponds to TRBD1 (6 bases). Germline V gene sequence: CDR1 SEHNR, CDR2 FQNEAQ (reference sequence). CDR3 length: 15 residues. The V end lost 5 bases, the J end lost 6 bases, and 20 bases lay between the germline ends. CDR3 nucleotides: TGTGCCAGCAGCGCCCAAGGACAGCTAATCTCCGAGCAGTACTTC. Translating it yields CASSAQGQLISEQYF.

The chain has TRBV6-1 and TRBJ1-3; 7 nucleotides line up with TRBD1. Trimming cost V 6 bases and J 11 bases; bases outside gene matches: 13. The CDR3 is 14 amino acids. Germline V gene sequence: CDR1 MNHNS, CDR2 SASEGT. The CDR3 nucleotides are TGTGCCAGCAGCGAGACAGGGTTTTCTGGAGCCATATATTTT. This gives the protein CASSETGFSGAIYF.

The V gene is TRBV18, the J gene TRBJ2-7; 10 nucleotides line up with TRBD2. The CDR3 loop spans 15 amino acids. CDR1 and CDR2 (germline): KGHSH, LQKENI. After removal of 6 bases from V and 7 bases from J, the junction contained 12 bases not matched to a gene. The CDR3 is CASSTSRTSGLEQYF. DNA of the CDR3: TGTGCCAGCTCCACTTCAAGGACTAGCGGTCTGGAGCAGTACTTC.

The CDR3 nucleotides read TGTGCCAGCAGCCAACATACAGGGGGCGCGGACACCATATATTTT. Translated: CASSQHTGGADTIYF. V usage is TRBV14 and J usage is TRBJ1-3; TRBD1 aligns across 9 bases. Germline-derived CDR1 and CDR2 are SGHDN and FVKESK. This CDR3 spans 15 amino acids. Losses at the gene ends were 2 bases for V and 8 bases for J; bases not matched to a gene: 7.

This chain joins TRBV2 and TRBJ1-5, with a possible D match to TRBD1 (6 bases). There are 14 residues in the CDR3. The germline V gene has CDR1 SNHLY and CDR2 FYNNEI. V lost 6 bases and J 7 bases, leaving 16 bases between the germline ends. CDR3 amino acids: CASREDSSLQPQHF. The CDR3 DNA is TGTGCCAGCAGGGAGGACAGCTCTTTGCAGCCCCAGCATTTT.

The V and J genes are TRBV21-1 and TRBJ1-2; the table's D call TRBD1 went unverified against the DNA. TRBV21-1 is a known pseudogene. The CDR3 extends over 14 amino acids. Here the CDR3 DNA reads TGTGCCAGCAGCTGGACAGGGAATAGGTATGGCTACACCTTC. Its protein is CASSWTGNRYGYTF.

This clone was counted a few times. The rearrangement uses TRBV4-1 and TRBJ2-7, with TRBD2 identical over 9 bases. Per germline, CDR1 MGHRA and CDR2 YSYEKL. Trimming removed 0 bases from V and 2 bases from J; junction bases left unmatched: 5. The CDR3 has 16 residues. CDR3: CASSQDWLAGPYEQYF. CDR3 DNA sequence: TGCGCCAGCAGCCAAGATTGGCTAGCGGGACCCTACGAGCAGTACTTC.

This clone was picked up a small number of times. The CDR3 DNA follows: TGTGCCAGCAGATCGAACAGGGGGGGTGAAAAACTGTTTTTT. It codes for CASRSNRGGEKLFF. The chain recombines TRBV6-5 with TRBJ1-4, with 8 bases lining up with TRBD1. CDR1 is MNHEY, CDR2 SVGAGI, per germline. V shed 6 bases, J shed 7 bases, and the junction held 7 bases outside the gene matches. The CDR3 loop spans 14 amino acids.

This chain links TRBV10-3 with TRBJ2-3; TRBD1 aligns across 9 bases. CDR3 length: 16 residues. CDR1 is ENHRY and CDR2 is SYGVKD in the germline V gene. J gave up 2 bases and V 2 bases, and 5 bases lay outside the gene matches. The CDR3 loop reads CAISEPGTGHTDTQYF. The CDR3, as DNA: TGTGCCATCAGTGAGCCCGGGACAGGGCACACAGATACGCAGTATTTT.

This clone appeared a single time. The chain has TRBV28 and TRBJ1-1; 7 bases line up with TRBD1. With 6 bases clipped from V and 0 bases from J, the junction kept 4 bases outside the gene matches. This CDR3 spans 14 amino acids. Germline lookup yields CDR1 MDHEN and CDR2 SYDVKM. Here the CDR3 reads CASRPTGMNTEAFF. CDR3 DNA sequence: TGTGCCAGCAGGCCGACAGGGATGAACACTGAAGCTTTCTTT.

The chain combines TRBV6-5 with TRBJ1-2; no definite D call. CDR3 size: 14 residues. The V and J ends lost 2 bases and 7 bases respectively, with 14 bases between them. Per the germline V gene, CDR1 is MNHEY and CDR2 is SVGAGI. As DNA, the CDR3 is TGTGCCAGCAGTTACCTTGCCGGGTTTGGTGGCTACACCTTC. Its translation is CASSYLAGFGGYTF.

This sequence joins TRBV5-1 and TRBJ2-5; TRBD2 is a possible D gene (5 bases). The tail of the sequence fits TRBJ2-7 better, so the J call may be wrong. The CDR3 has 11 amino acids. Germline CDR1 reads SGHRS; CDR2 reads YFSETQ. In DNA, the CDR3 is TGCGCCAGCTCAGCGGACTACGAGCAGTACTTC. It specifies CASSADYEQYF.

The rearrangement links TRBV2 to TRBJ1-1; D unresolved. The CDR3 totals 14 residues. Trimming stripped 6 bases from V and 4 bases from J, with 15 bases between. Germline-derived CDR1 and CDR2 are SNHLY and FYNNEI. The CDR3 sequence is CASSPDAIATEAFF. In DNA form, the CDR3 reads TGTGCCAGCAGCCCTGACGCGATAGCCACTGAAGCTTTCTTT.

The V call is TRBV27, the J call TRBJ2-1; D is perhaps TRBD2 (6 bases). This CDR3 spans 13 amino acids. The V gene lost 2 bases and the J gene lost 4 bases, with 6 bases spanning the gap. CDR1 MNHEY and CDR2 SMNVEV come from the germline V gene (reference sequence). CDR3 coding DNA: TGTGCCAGCAGTTTAGGGGGGTACAATGAGCAGTTCTTC. Protein sequence: CASSLGGYNEQFF.

The V and J genes are TRBV30 and TRBJ1-4; D might be TRBD1 (5 bases). The V end was cut by 0 bases, the J end by 4 bases, with 12 bases between. The CDR3 extends over 15 amino acids. Per the germline V gene, CDR1 is GTSNPN and CDR2 is SVGIG (reference sequence). CDR3 bases: TGTGCCTGGAGTGTAGAGTCAGGGTTTAATGAAAAACTGTTTTTT. Translated: CAWSVESGFNEKLFF.

The rearrangement links TRBV18 to TRBJ2-7; 7 bases agree with TRBD2. The V segment lost 5 bases and the J segment 3 bases; nucleotides outside the gene matches: 10. The CDR3 runs 15 residues. Germline V lookup: CDR1 KGHSH, CDR2 LQKENI. The CDR3 DNA sequence: TGTGCCAGCTCAGTATCGGGGGGTAGGAACTACGAGCAGTACTTC. Residues: CASSVSGGRNYEQYF.

This chain connects TRBV4-1 to TRBJ2-1; tentatively, D is TRBD2 (6 bases). Per the germline V gene, CDR1 is MGHRA and CDR2 is YSYEKL. The ends were cut back, 0 bases at V and 6 bases at J, with 9 bases in the middle. The CDR3 consists of 14 residues. CDR3 sequence reads: CASSQDRRGNEQFF. The CDR3 DNA sequence: TGCGCCAGCAGCCAAGATAGGAGGGGCAATGAGCAGTTCTTC.

The gene calls are TRBV5-4 and TRBJ2-3, with D possibly matching TRBD1 (5 bases). V lost 5 bases, J lost 7 bases, and 14 bases lay in between. CDR3 length equals 13 residues. The germline CDR1 and CDR2 sequences are SGHNT and YYREEE (reference sequence). The CDR3 loop reads CASSIDSTNTQYF. Written as DNA, the CDR3 is TGTGCCAGCAGTATAGACAGTACAAATACGCAGTATTTT.

The CDR3 spells CARRECEQYF. CDR3 nucleotides: TGTGCCAGGAGAGAGTGCGAGCAGTACTTC. This rearrangement joins TRBV11-2 to TRBJ2-7; D is ambiguous. This CDR3 comprises 10 residues. Per germline, CDR1 SGHAT and CDR2 FQNNGV. Trimming stripped 9 bases from V and 6 bases from J, with 9 bases between. Full variable domain (missing parts from reference TRBV11-2 and TRBJ2-7): EAGVAQSPRYKIIEKRQSVAFWCNPISGHATLYWYQQILGQGPKLLIQFQNNGVVDDSQLPKDRFSAERLKGVDSTLKIQPAKLEDSAVYLCARRECEQYFGPGTRLTVT.

The chain joins TRBV7-2 to TRBJ2-7; D may be TRBD1 (5 bases). The CDR3 loop spans 17 amino acids. V was clipped by 5 bases and J by 0 bases, with 20 bases between them. Looked up from germline, CDR1 is SGHTA and CDR2 is FQGNSA. The CDR3 protein is CASSQYLGHFDSYEQYF. The DNA of the CDR3 is TGTGCCAGCAGCCAATATCTTGGACACTTCGACTCCTACGAGCAGTACTTC.

This sequence joins TRBV11-1 and TRBJ2-3, with D possibly TRBD2 on 5 matching bases. Per germline, CDR1 SGHAT and CDR2 FQDESV (reference sequence). V was clipped by 1 base and J by 2 bases, with 10 bases between them. The CDR3 contains 15 residues. The CDR3 here is CASSLDGAVTDTQYF. The CDR3 nucleotides read TGTGCCAGCAGCTTAGATGGAGCGGTCACAGATACGCAGTATTTT.